This T cell receptor beta chain was observed in a study of post-analysis software for immune sequencing data. The CDR3 is made up of 11 amino acids. Trimming removed 5 bases from V and 11 bases from J; junction bases left unmatched: 8. CDR1 DFQATT and CDR2 SNEGSKA come from the germline V gene (reference sequence). Unique molecular identifiers tagged the TCR beta cDNA libraries. TCRdb reanalysed the PCR reads using MiXCR and keeps one entry per CDR3 protein. This sample has hundreds of thousands of distinct CDR3 sequences, with 25% to 30% found just once. Note on this clonotype: Antigen: not known.

The study's findings and limits: Patients carried five TRBV segments more frequently than controls did, and TRBV5-6, TRBV5-1 and TRBV20-1 were among them. By F measure, samples from a shared preparation batch strongly co-clustered. Diversity measured as normalized Chao1 was significantly lower in multiple sclerosis patients than in controls.

This clonotype originated in a girl aged 5-17 years with multiple sclerosis. Input material: blood. The gene calls are TRBV20-1 and TRBJ2-5; 7 nucleotides align to TRBD1. The DNA of the CDR3 is TGCAGTGCTGAAAGGGGGCCTGAGCAGTACTTC. Translating gives CSAERGPEQYF.